This T cell receptor beta chain was captured in a study of control samples from healthy donors and cancer patients. This clone was seen more than once but under ten times. The table came from immunoSEQ multiplex PCR; TCRdb's copy has only in-frame clones and leaves some out. The top ten hold around 1.5% of the sample, which has 150,000 to 200,000 clones, roughly 92% seen once. Trimming removed 5 bases from V and 7 bases from J; junction bases left unmatched: 6. The CDR3 has 13 amino acids. The germline V gene has CDR1 MNHNY and CDR2 SVGAGI (reference sequence). This TCR was sampled from a man aged 25-45 years in good health. V is TRBV6-6 and J is TRBJ1-2; 8 bases align to TRBD1. Sample: blood. CDR3 sequence reads: CASSHRGEGGYTF. CDR3 nucleotide sequence: TGTGCCAGCAGTCACAGGGGGGAAGGTGGCTACACCTTC.